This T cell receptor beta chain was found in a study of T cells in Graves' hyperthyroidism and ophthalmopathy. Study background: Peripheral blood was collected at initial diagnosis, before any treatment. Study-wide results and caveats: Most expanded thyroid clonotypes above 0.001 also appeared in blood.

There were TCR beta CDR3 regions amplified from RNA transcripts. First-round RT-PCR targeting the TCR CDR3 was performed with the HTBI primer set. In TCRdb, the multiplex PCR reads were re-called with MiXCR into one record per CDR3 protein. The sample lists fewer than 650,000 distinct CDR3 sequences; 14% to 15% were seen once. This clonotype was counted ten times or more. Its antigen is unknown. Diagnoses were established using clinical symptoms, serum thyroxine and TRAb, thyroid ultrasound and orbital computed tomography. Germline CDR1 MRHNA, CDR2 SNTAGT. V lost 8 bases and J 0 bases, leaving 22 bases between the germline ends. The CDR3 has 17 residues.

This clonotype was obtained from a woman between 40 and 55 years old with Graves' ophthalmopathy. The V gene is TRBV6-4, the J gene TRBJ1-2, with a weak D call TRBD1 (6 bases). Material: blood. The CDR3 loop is CASGNYRDLGANYGYTF. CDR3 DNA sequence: TGTGCCAGCGGAAACTACAGGGACCTGGGGGCTAACTATGGCTACACCTTC.